The clone carrying this TCR beta chain rates as medium-sized. This entry comes from a study of patients and donors after allogeneic stem cell transplantation. TCRdb re-analysed the RT-PCR reads in MiXCR, keeping a single row per CDR3 protein. The sample lists hundreds of thousands of distinct CDR3 sequences, around 14% occurring once. The material sequenced was blood, either unsorted or a sorted T cell fraction (not recorded which). This receptor was obtained from a human donor who was either an allogeneic HSCT recipient or a stem cell or donor lymphocyte infusion donor (not recorded which). It is not recorded whose cells these are; they may come from a transplant donor.

DNA of the CDR3: TGTGCCAGCACTCCCGGGGAGGGTGAGCAGTTCTTC. It encodes CASTPGEGEQFF. The V and J genes are TRBV12-3 or TRBV12-4 and TRBJ2-1, with 7 bases identical to TRBD2. CDR3 size: 12 residues. The V gene end was trimmed by 7 bases and the J gene end by 9 bases; junction bases not matched to a gene: 6.